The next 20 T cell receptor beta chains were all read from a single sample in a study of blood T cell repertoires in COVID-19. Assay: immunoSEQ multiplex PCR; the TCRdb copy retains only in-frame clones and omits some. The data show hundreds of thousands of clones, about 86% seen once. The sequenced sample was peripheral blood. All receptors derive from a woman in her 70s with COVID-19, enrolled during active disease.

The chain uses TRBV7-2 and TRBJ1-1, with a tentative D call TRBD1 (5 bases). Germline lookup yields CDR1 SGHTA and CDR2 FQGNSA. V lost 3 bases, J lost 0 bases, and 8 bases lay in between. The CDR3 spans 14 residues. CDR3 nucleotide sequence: TGTGCCAGCAGCTTCGACAGTTTGAACACTGAAGCTTTCTTT. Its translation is CASSFDSLNTEAFF.

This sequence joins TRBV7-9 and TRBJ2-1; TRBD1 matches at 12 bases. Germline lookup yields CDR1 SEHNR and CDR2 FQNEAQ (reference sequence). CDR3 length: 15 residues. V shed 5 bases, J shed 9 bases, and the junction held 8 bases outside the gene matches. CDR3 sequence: CASSPPGQGAGEQFF. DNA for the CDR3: TGTGCCAGCAGCCCCCCGGGACAGGGGGCAGGTGAGCAGTTCTTC. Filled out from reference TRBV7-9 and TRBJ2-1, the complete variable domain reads DTGVSQNPRHKITKRGQNVTFRCDPISEHNRLYWYRQTLGQGPEFLTYFQNEAQLEKSRLLSDRFSAERPKGSFSTLEIQRTEQGDSAMYLCASSPPGQGAGEQFFGPGTRLTVL.

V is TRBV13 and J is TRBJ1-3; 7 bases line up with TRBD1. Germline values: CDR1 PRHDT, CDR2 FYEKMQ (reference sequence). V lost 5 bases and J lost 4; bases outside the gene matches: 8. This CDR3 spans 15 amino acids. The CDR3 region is CASSLSGGGGNTIYF. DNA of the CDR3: TGTGCCAGCAGCCTCTCAGGGGGAGGAGGAAACACCATATATTTT.

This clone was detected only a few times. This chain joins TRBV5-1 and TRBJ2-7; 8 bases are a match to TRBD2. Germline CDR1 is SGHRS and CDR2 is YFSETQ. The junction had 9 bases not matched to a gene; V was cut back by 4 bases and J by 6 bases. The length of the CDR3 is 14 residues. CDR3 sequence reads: CASSNSLGLAEQYF. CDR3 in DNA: TGCGCCAGCAGCAATTCCTTAGGACTAGCCGAGCAGTACTTC.

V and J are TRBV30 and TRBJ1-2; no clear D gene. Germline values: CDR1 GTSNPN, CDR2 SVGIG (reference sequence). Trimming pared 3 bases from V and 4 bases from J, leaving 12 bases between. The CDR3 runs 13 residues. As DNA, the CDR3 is TGTGCCTGGAGAAACGGGGTGACCTATGGCTACACCTTC. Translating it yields CAWRNGVTYGYTF. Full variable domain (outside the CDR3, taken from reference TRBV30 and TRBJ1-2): SQTIHQWPATLVQPVGSPLSLECTVEGTSNPNLYWYRQAAGRGLQLLFYSVGIGQISSEVPQNLSASRPQDRQFILSSKKLLLSDSGFYLCAWRNGVTYGYTFGSGTRLTVV.

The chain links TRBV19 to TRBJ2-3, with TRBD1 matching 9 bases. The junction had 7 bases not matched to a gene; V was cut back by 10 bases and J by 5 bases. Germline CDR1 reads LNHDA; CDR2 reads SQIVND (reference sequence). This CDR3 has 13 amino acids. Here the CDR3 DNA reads TGTGCCACCTCGGACAGGGGCAGAGATACGCAGTATTTT. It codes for CATSDRGRDTQYF.

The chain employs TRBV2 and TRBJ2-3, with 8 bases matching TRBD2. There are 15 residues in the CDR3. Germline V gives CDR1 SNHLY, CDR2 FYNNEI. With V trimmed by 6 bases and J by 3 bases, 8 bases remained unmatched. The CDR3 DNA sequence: TGTGCCAGCAGGGGCCGGGGGGGCCCGACAGATACGCAGTATTTT. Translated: CASRGRGGPTDTQYF.

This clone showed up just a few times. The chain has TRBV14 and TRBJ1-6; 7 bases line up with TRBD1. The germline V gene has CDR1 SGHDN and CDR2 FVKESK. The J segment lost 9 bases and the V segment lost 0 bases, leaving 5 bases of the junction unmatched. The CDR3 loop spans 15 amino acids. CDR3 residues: CASSQDAYRGSPLHF. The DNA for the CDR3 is TGTGCCAGCAGCCAAGATGCTTACAGGGGTTCACCCCTCCACTTT.

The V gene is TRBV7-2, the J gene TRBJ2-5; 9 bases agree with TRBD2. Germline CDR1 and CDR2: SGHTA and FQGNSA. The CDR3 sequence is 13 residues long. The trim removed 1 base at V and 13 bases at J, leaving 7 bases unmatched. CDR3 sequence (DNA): TGTGCCAGCAGCTTAGATGGGCTAGCGGGGAGGTACTTC. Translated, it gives CASSLDGLAGRYF.

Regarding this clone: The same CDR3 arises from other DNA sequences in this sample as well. The CDR3 is CASSLEGRGYGYTF. CDR3 DNA: TGTGCCAGCAGCTTGGAGGGCAGGGGTTATGGCTACACCTTC. V gene TRBV5-6 combines with J gene TRBJ1-2, with D perhaps TRBD1 (6 bases). V shed 0 bases and J shed 5 bases, with 11 bases lying between them. Germline assignment: CDR1 SGHDT and CDR2 YYEEEE. The CDR3 has 14 residues.

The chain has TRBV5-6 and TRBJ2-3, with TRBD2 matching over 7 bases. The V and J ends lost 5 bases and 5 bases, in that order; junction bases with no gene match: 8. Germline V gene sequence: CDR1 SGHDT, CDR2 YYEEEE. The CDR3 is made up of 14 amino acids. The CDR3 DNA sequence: TGTGCCAGCAGGAACGGCGGGGGAGGAGATACGCAGTATTTT. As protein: CASRNGGGGDTQYF.

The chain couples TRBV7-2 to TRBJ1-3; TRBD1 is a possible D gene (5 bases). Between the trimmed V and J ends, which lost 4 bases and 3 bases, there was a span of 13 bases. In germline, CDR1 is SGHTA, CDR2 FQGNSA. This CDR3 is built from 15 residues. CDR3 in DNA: TGTGCCAGCAGCTCCCTCGGGGGGGGTGGAAACACCATATATTTT. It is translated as CASSSLGGGGNTIYF.

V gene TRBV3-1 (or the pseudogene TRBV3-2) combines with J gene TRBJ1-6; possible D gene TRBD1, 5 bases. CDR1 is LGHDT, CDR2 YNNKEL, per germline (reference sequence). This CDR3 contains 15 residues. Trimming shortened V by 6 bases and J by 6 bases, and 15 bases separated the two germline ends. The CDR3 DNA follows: TGTGCCAGCAGTCCCAGGGAAGGTTTTAATTCACCCCTCCACTTT. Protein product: CASSPREGFNSPLHF.

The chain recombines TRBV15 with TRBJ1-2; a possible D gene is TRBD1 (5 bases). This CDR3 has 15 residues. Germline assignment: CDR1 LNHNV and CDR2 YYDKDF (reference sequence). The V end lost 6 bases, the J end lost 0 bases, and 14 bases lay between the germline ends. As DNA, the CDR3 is TGTGCCACCAGTGCGGAGGGGCCTGCTAACTATGGCTACACCTTC. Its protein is CATSAEGPANYGYTF. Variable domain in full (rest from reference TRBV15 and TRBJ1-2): DAMVIQNPRYQVTQFGKPVTLSCSQTLNHNVMYWYQQKSSQAPKLLFHYYDKDFNNEADTPDNFQSRRPNTSFCFLDIRSPGLGDTAMYLCATSAEGPANYGYTFGSGTRLTVV.

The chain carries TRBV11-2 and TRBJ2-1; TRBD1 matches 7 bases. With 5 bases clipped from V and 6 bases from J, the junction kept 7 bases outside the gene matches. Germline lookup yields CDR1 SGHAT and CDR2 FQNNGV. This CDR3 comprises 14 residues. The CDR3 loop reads CASSQGQVPNEQFF. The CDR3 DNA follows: TGTGCCAGCAGCCAAGGACAGGTCCCCAATGAGCAGTTCTTC. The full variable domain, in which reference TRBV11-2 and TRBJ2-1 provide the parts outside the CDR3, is EAGVAQSPRYKIIEKRQSVAFWCNPISGHATLYWYQQILGQGPKLLIQFQNNGVVDDSQLPKDRFSAERLKGVDSTLKIQPAKLEDSAVYLCASSQGQVPNEQFFGPGTRLTVL.

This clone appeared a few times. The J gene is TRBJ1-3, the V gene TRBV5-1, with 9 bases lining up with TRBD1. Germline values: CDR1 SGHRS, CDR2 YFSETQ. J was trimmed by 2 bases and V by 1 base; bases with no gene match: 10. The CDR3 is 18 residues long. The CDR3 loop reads CASSLSEAGTGTGNTIYF. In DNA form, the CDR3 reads TGCGCCAGCAGCTTGAGTGAGGCCGGGACAGGGACTGGAAACACCATATATTTT.

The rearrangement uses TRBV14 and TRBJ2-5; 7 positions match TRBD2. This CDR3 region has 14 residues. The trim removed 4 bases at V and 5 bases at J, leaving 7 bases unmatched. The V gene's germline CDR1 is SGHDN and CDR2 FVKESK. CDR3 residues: CASSPSGGAETQYF. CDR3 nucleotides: TGTGCCAGCAGCCCATCGGGAGGCGCGGAGACCCAGTACTTC.

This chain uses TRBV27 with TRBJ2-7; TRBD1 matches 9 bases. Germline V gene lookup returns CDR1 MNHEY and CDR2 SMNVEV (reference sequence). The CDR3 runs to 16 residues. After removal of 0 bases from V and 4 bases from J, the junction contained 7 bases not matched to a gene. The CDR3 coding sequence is TGTGCCAGCAGTTTATCTAACAGGGGGCCCCTATACGAGCAGTACTTC. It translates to CASSLSNRGPLYEQYF.

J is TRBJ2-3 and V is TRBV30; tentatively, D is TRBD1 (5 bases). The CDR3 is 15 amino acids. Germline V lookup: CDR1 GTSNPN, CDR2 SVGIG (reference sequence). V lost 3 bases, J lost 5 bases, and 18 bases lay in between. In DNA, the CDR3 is TGTGCCTGGAGCCCCGGACATTCCTTTGTAGATACGCAGTATTTT. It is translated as CAWSPGHSFVDTQYF.

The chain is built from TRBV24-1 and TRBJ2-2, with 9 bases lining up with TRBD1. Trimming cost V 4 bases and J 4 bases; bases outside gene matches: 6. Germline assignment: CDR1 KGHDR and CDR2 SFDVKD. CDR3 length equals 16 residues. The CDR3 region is CATSESQGAGTGELFF. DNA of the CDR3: TGTGCCACCAGTGAGTCACAGGGGGCCGGCACCGGGGAGCTGTTTTTT.